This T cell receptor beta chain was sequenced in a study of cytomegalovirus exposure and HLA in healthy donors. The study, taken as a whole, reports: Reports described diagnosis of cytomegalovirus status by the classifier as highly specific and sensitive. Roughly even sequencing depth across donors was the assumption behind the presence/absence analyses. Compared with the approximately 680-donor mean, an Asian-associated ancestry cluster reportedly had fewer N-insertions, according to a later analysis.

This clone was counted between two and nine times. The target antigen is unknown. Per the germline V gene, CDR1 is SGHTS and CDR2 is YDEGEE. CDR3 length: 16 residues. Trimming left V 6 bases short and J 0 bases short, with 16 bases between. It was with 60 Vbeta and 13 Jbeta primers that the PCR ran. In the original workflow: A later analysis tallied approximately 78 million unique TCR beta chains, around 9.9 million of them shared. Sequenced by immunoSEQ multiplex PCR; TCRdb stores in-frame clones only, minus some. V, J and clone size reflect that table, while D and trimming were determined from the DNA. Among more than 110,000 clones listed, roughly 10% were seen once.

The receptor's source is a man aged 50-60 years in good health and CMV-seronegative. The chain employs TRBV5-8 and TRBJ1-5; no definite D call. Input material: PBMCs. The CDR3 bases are TGTGCCAGCATCCCAGCGGGGAAGGGTAGCAATCAGCCCCAGCATTTT. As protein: CASIPAGKGSNQPQHF.